At least ten counts were recorded for the clone carrying this T cell receptor beta chain. The CDR3 totals 14 residues. The germline V and J ends were trimmed by 6 bases and 12 bases, with 21 bases remaining between them. From germline, CDR1 is MGHDK and CDR2 SYGVNS. This entry comes from a study of T cells in Graves' hyperthyroidism and ophthalmopathy. The hyperthyroidism was newly diagnosed and had lasted under 2 months; the patients were aged 18 to 65. RNA transcripts yielded amplified TCR beta CDR3 regions. HTBI primers were the set used in a first-round RT-PCR of the TCR CDR3. TCRdb redid the calling of the multiplex PCR reads with MiXCR, one entry per CDR3 protein. The sample consists of about 420,000 distinct CDR3 sequences, 12% to 15% of them appearing once.

The sequence came from a woman between 18 and 29 years old with Graves' hyperthyroidism. The rearrangement joins TRBV25-1 to TRBJ2-1; D tentatively reads TRBD1 or TRBD2 (6 bases each). Sequenced input: blood. CDR3 sequence (DNA): TGTGCCAGCAGCGTCACTCCGGGAGAGGGGGGGCAGTTCTTC. It encodes CASSVTPGEGGQFF.